This T cell receptor beta chain was identified during a study of T-cell reconstitution after alpha-beta-depleted transplantation in children. Study-level findings and limits: Surviving recipient T cells and intrathymic progenitors accounted for some patients' high TCRbeta diversity at day 60. Expanded graft clones numbering several hundred reportedly gave rise to alpha-beta T cells about two months after transplant. Newly produced T cells mostly accounted for T-cell counts and diversity one year post-transplant.

Between the trimmed V and J ends, which lost 4 bases and 7 bases, there was a span of 11 bases. CDR1 and CDR2 from the germline V gene are SGHVS and FNYEAQ. This CDR3 spans 13 amino acids. Unique molecular identifiers were incorporated when the TCRbeta library was constructed. TCRdb redid the calling of the PCR reads with MiXCR, one entry per CDR3 protein. The sample yields under 100,000 distinct CDR3 sequences, around 16% seen once. About this clonotype: What it binds is not known.

The sequence came from a male patient between 2 and 10 years old who had a stem cell transplant for acute lymphoblastic leukemia, so the T cells may come from the graft donor. This specimen was PBMCs, mostly from graft donor cells, taken 180 days after TCRalphabeta/CD19-depleted stem cell transplant. The chain is built from TRBV7-6 and TRBJ1-5; D unresolved. In nucleotides, the CDR3 is TGTGCCAGCAGCTACACCACTGACCAGCCCCAGCATTTT. Translated, it gives CASSYTTDQPQHF.